The clone carrying this T cell receptor (beta chain) showed up just a few times. As yet, its antigen is unknown. After removal of 5 bases from V and 3 bases from J, the junction contained 5 bases not matched to a gene. The germline gives CDR1 SGHVS, CDR2 FNYEAQ. The CDR3 has 14 amino acids. The data were obtained in a study of T-cell memory formation after mild COVID-19. Overall study findings and caveats: CM and EM subsets held most contracting CD4+ clones; EMRA held CD8+ ones.

Each CDR3 protein is one row after TCRdb ran MiXCR on the 5' RACE reads. The sample carries 250,000 to 350,000 distinct CDR3 sequences, 15% to 20% recorded once. Sequencing was performed on PBMCs or a T cell subset sorted from them (not recorded which). This TCR was sampled from a man between 18 and 29 years old who had mild COVID-19 (a few samples of this study predate the infection). Cell type and time point are not known. The chain recombines TRBV7-6 with TRBJ2-5, with 8 bases that match TRBD2. The CDR3 is CASSREAGEETQYF. DNA for the CDR3: TGTGCCAGCAGCCGTGAAGCGGGGGAAGAGACCCAGTACTTC.